What follows are 11 T cell receptor beta chains derived from one specimen sequenced in a study of T-cell memory formation after mild COVID-19 (dated by TCRdb to about 2021). Library construction relied on 5' RACE. The reads were generated on an Illumina NovaSeq 6000. TCRdb reanalyzed the raw reads on its own, using fastp at Q25 for trimming and MiXCR for clone calling, and kept in-frame beta chains. Each record represents a unique CDR3 protein, reported with the most common genes and DNA among its rows. This sample holds hundreds of thousands of distinct CDR3 sequences; 15% to 20% were observed only once. The ten largest clonotypes hold about 7.4% of the sample. Sequenced sample: PBMCs or a T cell subset sorted from them (not recorded which). These receptors were collected from an adult woman who had mild COVID-19 (a few samples of this study predate the infection). The sample titles of this study are shuffled in the database, so cell type and time point are left out; the donor was told from shared clones.

The rearrangement uses TRBV7-9 and TRBJ2-1; TRBD2 aligns across 7 bases. The germline V gene has CDR1 SEHNR and CDR2 FQNEAQ (reference sequence). This CDR3 has 17 residues. V lost 0 bases and J lost 7; bases outside the gene matches: 12. CDR3 sequence (DNA): TGTGCCAGCAGCTTAGCGGTGACTAGCCGCGACGAGAATGAGCAGTTCTTC. Protein product: CASSLAVTSRDENEQFF.

The chain combines TRBV12-3 or TRBV12-4 with TRBJ1-5; no clear D gene. This CDR3 region has 13 residues. The ends were cut back, 5 bases at V and 5 bases at J, with 10 bases in the middle. The CDR3 loop reads CASSQGFYQPQHF. CDR3 DNA sequence: TGTGCCAGCAGTCAAGGTTTTTATCAGCCCCAGCATTTT.

This clonotype was observed a handful of times. CDR3 loop: CASSPPQRVTGELFF. DNA of the CDR3: TGTGCCAGCTCACCACCCCAGCGGGTCACCGGGGAGCTGTTTTTT. V is TRBV18 and J is TRBJ2-2; possibly TRBD2 for D (6 bases). In germline, CDR1 is KGHSH, CDR2 LQKENI. The CDR3 consists of 15 residues. The V and J ends lost 0 bases and 4 bases respectively, with 9 bases between them.

This chain uses TRBV4-1 with TRBJ2-1; 9 nucleotides agree with TRBD2. Germline V CDR1 and CDR2: MGHRA, YSYEKL. V was pared by 3 bases and J by 5 bases, with 11 bases of the junction left unmatched. This CDR3 region has 17 residues. For the CDR3, the DNA is TGCGCCAGCAGCCAGAAGGTGCGGGGGGGCCGCGACAATGAGCAGTTCTTC. It codes for CASSQKVRGGRDNEQFF.

There are a few counts of this clonotype. The genes are TRBV12-3 or TRBV12-4 and TRBJ2-2; D unclear. This CDR3 comprises 15 residues. V was clipped by 3 bases and J by 3 bases, with 11 bases between them. The CDR3 DNA reads TGTGCCAGCAGTTTTTTCGGCATACACACCGGGGAGCTGTTTTTT. This translates into CASSFFGIHTGELFF.

J is TRBJ2-2 and V is TRBV7-2, with a tentative D call TRBD2 (6 bases). The germline V gene encodes CDR1 SGHTA and CDR2 FQGNSA. V was trimmed by 5 bases and J by 7 bases, leaving 11 bases between them. CDR3 size: 13 residues. The CDR3 DNA is TGTGCCAGCAGCCGACTAGAGGGCGGGGAGCTGTTTTTT. Its protein product is CASSRLEGGELFF.

This chain uses TRBV12-3 or TRBV12-4 with TRBJ2-5; unclear D gene. V was trimmed by 8 bases and J by 8 bases, leaving 15 bases between them. There are 12 residues in the CDR3. The CDR3 here is CASSKGFRTQYF. The CDR3 bases are TGTGCCAGCTCTAAAGGGTTTAGAACCCAGTACTTC.

The V call is TRBV11-2, the J call TRBJ2-5; 8 bases agree with TRBD2. V lost 5 bases, J lost 5 bases, and 16 bases stayed unmatched. CDR3 length: 17 residues. Germline CDR1 reads SGHAT; CDR2 reads FQNNGV. The CDR3 loop is CASSPAGGGQGSETQYF. The CDR3 DNA follows: TGTGCCAGCAGCCCTGCTGGCGGGGGGCAGGGTTCGGAGACCCAGTACTTC.

This rearrangement joins TRBV20-1 to TRBJ2-7; a weak D match, TRBD1 (5 bases). There are 14 residues in the CDR3. V was cut by 5 bases and J by 0 bases, with 14 bases left in between. Germline V gene data show CDR1 as DFQATT and CDR2 as SNEGSKA (reference sequence). The CDR3 protein is CSAPSTGYSYEQYF. CDR3 coding DNA: TGCAGTGCTCCCTCTACAGGCTACTCCTACGAGCAGTACTTC.

There are many counts of this clonotype. The chain joins TRBV5-6 to TRBJ2-1; the match to TRBD1 covers 7 bases. Looked up from germline, CDR1 is SGHDT and CDR2 is YYEEEE. CDR3 length equals 15 residues. With 2 bases clipped from V and 9 bases from J, the junction kept 11 bases outside the gene matches. CDR3 DNA: TGTGCCAGCAGCTTTTACGGGACAGTGTCGGGTGAGCAGTTCTTC. Its translation: CASSFYGTVSGEQFF.

The chain combines TRBV20-1 with TRBJ2-1; D unresolved. Germline CDR1 is DFQATT and CDR2 is SNEGSKA (reference sequence). CDR3 length: 14 residues. V was pared by 1 base and J by 3 bases, with 10 bases between. The CDR3: CSARGDLHYNEQFF. For the CDR3, the DNA is TGCAGTGCTAGAGGTGACTTGCACTACAATGAGCAGTTCTTC.